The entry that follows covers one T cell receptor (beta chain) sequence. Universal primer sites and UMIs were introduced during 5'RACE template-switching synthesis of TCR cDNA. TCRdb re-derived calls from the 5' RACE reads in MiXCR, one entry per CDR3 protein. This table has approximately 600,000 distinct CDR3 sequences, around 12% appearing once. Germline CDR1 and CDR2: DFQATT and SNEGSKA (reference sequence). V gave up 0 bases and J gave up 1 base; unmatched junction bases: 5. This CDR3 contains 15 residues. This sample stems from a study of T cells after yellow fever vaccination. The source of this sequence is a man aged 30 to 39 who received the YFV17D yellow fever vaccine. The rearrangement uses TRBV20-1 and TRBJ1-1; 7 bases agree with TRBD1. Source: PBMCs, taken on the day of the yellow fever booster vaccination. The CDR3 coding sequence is TGCAGTGCTAGAGATCCGGGACAGAAGAACACTGAAGCTTTCTTT. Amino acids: CSARDPGQKNTEAFF.